This is a list of T cell receptor beta chains from one sample in a study of metastatic and nonmetastatic thyroid tumors. From the PCR reads, TCRdb re-called clones with MiXCR. The sample includes 25,000 to 30,000 clones, under 25% of them seen just once. The sample comprised blood. The receptors stem from a female donor with papillary thyroid cancer or a benign thyroid nodule (not recorded which). Some clones in this sample may be carry-over from other donors' samples. The CDR3 runs from the conserved cysteine through the conserved F or W. A D gene is named only where the DNA matches it firmly. The size field is filled for only some rows; it gives once, few, many or a size class.

TRBJ1-1	many	TRBD1	TRBV19	TGTGCCAGTGGACAGGGGACCACTGAAGCTTTCTTT	CASGQGTTEAFF
TRBJ2-1	once	-	TRBV20-1	TGCAGTGCTTACAAGGGCCTGCTCAATGAGCAGTTCTTC	CSAYKGLLNEQFF
TRBJ2-7	many	TRBD2	TRBV7-2	TGTGCCAGCAGCCTCGTGGGCGGGAGAGTGTCCTACGAGCAGTACTTC	CASSLVGGRVSYEQYF
TRBJ2-7	many	-	TRBV18	TGTGCCAGCTCACCCGATCGGGAGCAGTACTTC	CASSPDREQYF
TRBJ2-7	few	TRBD2	TRBV6-2/TRBV6-3	TGTGCCAGCAGTTACTCACTAGCGGGAGTGCGTCGCGAGCAGTACTTC	CASSYSLAGVRREQYF
TRBJ1-6	-	-	TRBV6-1	TGTGCCAGTGGACAGTCTAATTCACCCCTCCACTTT	CASGQSNSPLHF
TRBJ2-3	many	TRBD2	TRBV7-2	TGTGCCAGCAGCTTTAGCGGGAGTAACACAGATACGCAGTATTTT	CASSFSGSNTDTQYF
TRBJ2-3	few	-	TRBV12-3/TRBV12-4	TGTGCCAGCAGAGTCTCAAGGGACACAGATACGCAGTATTTT	CASRVSRDTDTQYF
TRBJ2-3	-	-	TRBV27	TGTGCCAGCAGTTCCCGCACAGATACGCAGTATTTT	CASSSRTDTQYF
TRBJ2-4	-	TRBD1	TRBV20-1	TGCAGTGCTAGAGTCCGGGACAGGGGGCACGGAAACATTCAGTACTTC	CSARVRDRGHGNIQYF
TRBJ2-5	many	-	TRBV7-9	TGTGCCAGCAGCTTACGTGGCCAAGAGACCCAGTACTTC	CASSLRGQETQYF
TRBJ1-3	few	TRBD1	TRBV6-1	TGTGCCAGCAGCCTCGGACAGGGGAGGAACACCATATATTTT	CASSLGQGRNTIYF
TRBJ1-1	many	TRBD1	TRBV10-1	TGCGCCAGCAGTGAGGGGGACAGGGCTTTCTTT	CASSEGDRAFF
TRBJ2-3	many	-	TRBV6-1	TGTGCCAGCAGTGAAGATTGGTCCACAGGGTACCTTAGCACAGATACGCAGTATTTT	CASSEDWSTGYLSTDTQYF
TRBJ2-7	few	TRBD2	TRBV12-3/TRBV12-4	TGTGCCAGCGGGCGGACTAGCGGGAGTTACGAGCAGTACTTC	CASGRTSGSYEQYF
TRBJ1-1	-	-	TRBV5-1	TGCGCCAGCAGCTTGAAGGGGGGAACGATGAACACTGAAGCTTTCTTT	CASSLKGGTMNTEAFF
TRBJ2-1	-	-	TRBV11-2	TGTGCCAGCAGCTTAGAGGTAGCGGTCTACAATGAGCAGTTCTTC	CASSLEVAVYNEQFF
TRBJ1-1	medium-sized	TRBD1	TRBV6-1	TGTGCCAGCAGTCGCTCAGGGGGCATGAACACTGAAGCTTTCTTT	CASSRSGGMNTEAFF
TRBJ2-7	few	-	TRBV6-1	TGTGCCAGCAACTTTCAAGAAGTATACGAGCAGTACTTC	CASNFQEVYEQYF
TRBJ2-1	many	TRBD2	TRBV11-2	TGTGCCAGCAGCCCCCCCCTCCCCCACTTAGCGGGAGTCAATGAGCAGTTCTTC	CASSPPLPHLAGVNEQFF
TRBJ1-4	many	-	TRBV7-8	TGTGCCAGCAGCACCTCGGCGGGGGGGGGTGAAAAACTGTTTTTT	CASSTSAGGGEKLFF
TRBJ2-7	-	TRBD2	TRBV20-1	TGCAGTGCTAGAGATCCCGGACTAGGAACCTACGAGCAGTACTTC	CSARDPGLGTYEQYF
TRBJ1-1	many	-	TRBV2	TGTGCCAGCACCCTACTGGAGTGGGCGACGAACACTGAAGCTTTCTTT	CASTLLEWATNTEAFF
TRBJ2-7	many	-	TRBV10-1	TGCGCCAGCGGTACAGACTACGAGCAGTACTTC	CASGTDYEQYF
TRBJ2-7	many	TRBD1	TRBV4-3	TGCGCCAGCAGCCAACAGAGGACAGGGGGATACGAGCAGTACTTC	CASSQQRTGGYEQYF
TRBJ1-6	medium-sized	-	TRBV28	TGTGCCAGCAGTTTATCGGGGCTTAATTCACCCCTCCACTTT	CASSLSGLNSPLHF
TRBJ2-2	-	-	TRBV6-2/TRBV6-3	TGTGCCAGCAGTTACACCACAGACACCGGGGAGCTGTTTTTT	CASSYTTDTGELFF
TRBJ2-7	few	TRBD1	TRBV28	TGTGCCAGCAGATATACAGGGGGCAGATACGAGCAGTACTTC	CASRYTGGRYEQYF
TRBJ2-5	many	-	TRBV7-2	TGTGCCAGCAGCTCCGGGTGGCGCCAAGAGACCCAGTACTTC	CASSSGWRQETQYF
TRBJ2-1	many	TRBD2	TRBV15	TGTGCCACCAGCAGAGAGCCCGGGACTATGTATGGGCAGTTCTTC	CATSREPGTMYGQFF
TRBJ2-7	-	-	TRBV5-1	TGCGCCAGCAGCTTCAGCGGAGGAACCTACGAGCAGTACTTC	CASSFSGGTYEQYF
TRBJ2-7	-	-	TRBV6-1	TGTGCCAGCAGAAGGACAGACTACGAGCAGTACTTC	CASRRTDYEQYF
TRBJ1-6	medium-sized	-	TRBV7-9	TGTGCCAGCAGCTTAGGCGGGCAGGGAAATTCACCCCTCCACTTT	CASSLGGQGNSPLHF
TRBJ1-5	-	-	TRBV6-1	TGTGCCAGCAGTGAAACGGGGGGACCCCAGCATTTT	CASSETGGPQHF
TRBJ1-1	-	-	TRBV5-1	TGCGCCAGCAGCTTGGTAGTAGGGCAGGGTGAAGCTTTCTTT	CASSLVVGQGEAFF
TRBJ2-3	many	-	TRBV29-1	TGCAGCCCCTCCTTGGGGGATACGCAGTATTTT	CSPSLGDTQYF
TRBJ1-2	few	-	TRBV6-5	TGTGCCAGCAGGCAGGGTGGCTACACCTTC	CASRQGGYTF
TRBJ2-1	many	-	TRBV4-1	TGCGCCAGCAGCCAAGCCGCCCCCCCGAGGGTTTACAATGAGCAGTTCTTC	CASSQAAPPRVYNEQFF
TRBJ1-5	few	-	TRBV6-1	TGTGCCAGCAGCCAGTTGAGGGGTCAAGGCAATCAGCCCCAGCATTTT	CASSQLRGQGNQPQHF
TRBJ2-2	medium-sized	TRBD1	TRBV19	TGTGCCAGCGCCGGGACAGGGACCGGGGAGCTGTTTTTT	CASAGTGTGELFF
TRBJ1-2	-	TRBD1	TRBV7-9	TGTGCCAGCAGTTTAGGACAGGACTATGGCTACACCTTT	CASSLGQDYGYTF
TRBJ2-7	many	-	TRBV30	TGTGCCTGGAGTGTAATAGGGGCCGGCTACGAGCAGTACTTC	CAWSVIGAGYEQYF